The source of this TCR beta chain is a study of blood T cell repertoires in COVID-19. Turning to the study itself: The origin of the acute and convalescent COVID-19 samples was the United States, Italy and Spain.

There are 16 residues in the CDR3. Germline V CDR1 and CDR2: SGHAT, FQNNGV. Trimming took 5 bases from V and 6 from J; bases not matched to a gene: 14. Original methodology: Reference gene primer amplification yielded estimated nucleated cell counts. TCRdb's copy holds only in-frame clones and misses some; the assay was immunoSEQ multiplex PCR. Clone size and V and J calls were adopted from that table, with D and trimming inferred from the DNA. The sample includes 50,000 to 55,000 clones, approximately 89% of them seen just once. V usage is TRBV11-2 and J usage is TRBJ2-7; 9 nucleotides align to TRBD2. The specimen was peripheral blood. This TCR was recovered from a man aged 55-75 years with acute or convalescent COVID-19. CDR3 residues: CASSLLAGGQRGEQYF. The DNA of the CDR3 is TGTGCCAGCAGCCTTTTGGCGGGGGGGCAAAGGGGCGAGCAGTACTTC.